Listed below are T cell receptor beta chains from one sample, sequenced in a study of shared clonotypes between healthy human individuals. The repertoire was sequenced with immunoSEQ multiplex PCR; TCRdb's copy has only in-frame clones and lacks some. The table has about 2.4 million clones, more than 85% seen once. The sequencing sample was made of naive CD4+ T cells from PBMCs. Receptors originate from a man between 18 and 35 years old in good health. Some clones in this sample may be carry-over from other donors' samples. The CDR3 runs from the conserved cysteine through the conserved F or W. Each record gives: J gene, V gene, clone size, CDR3 protein. Rows give clone size only sometimes, using once, few, many, or a class for an expanded clone.

j_gene: TRBJ1-4
v_gene: TRBV10-3
abundance: -
CDR3aa: CAISGGTASNEKLFF

j_gene: TRBJ2-1
v_gene: TRBV5-1
abundance: -
CDR3aa: CASSPVVGAGNEQFF

j_gene: TRBJ2-1
v_gene: TRBV6-6
abundance: -
CDR3aa: CASELSAYNEQFF

j_gene: TRBJ2-7
v_gene: TRBV9
abundance: -
CDR3aa: CASSRTQGPGQQYF

j_gene: TRBJ1-1
v_gene: TRBV15
abundance: -
CDR3aa: CATSKYPPWGANTEAFF

j_gene: TRBJ2-2
v_gene: TRBV9
abundance: -
CDR3aa: CASSLRTSGNTGELFF

j_gene: TRBJ2-2
v_gene: TRBV7-9
abundance: -
CDR3aa: CASSQGAGELFF

j_gene: TRBJ1-2
v_gene: TRBV4-1
abundance: few
CDR3aa: CASRRIRGDSHGYTF

j_gene: TRBJ1-2
v_gene: TRBV18
abundance: -
CDR3aa: CASSPGSTANYGYTF

j_gene: TRBJ1-2
v_gene: TRBV19
abundance: -
CDR3aa: CASSPGQVGYGYTF

j_gene: TRBJ2-7
v_gene: TRBV4-2
abundance: -
CDR3aa: CASSQVWDSGSRDEQYF

j_gene: TRBJ2-7
v_gene: TRBV6-5
abundance: -
CDR3aa: CASSSKTGGLDEQYF

j_gene: TRBJ2-2
v_gene: TRBV6-6
abundance: -
CDR3aa: CASRNEGLGTGELFF

j_gene: TRBJ1-3
v_gene: TRBV5-1
abundance: -
CDR3aa: CASSLPPPGTGNTIYF

j_gene: TRBJ2-1
v_gene: TRBV2
abundance: -
CDR3aa: CASSSYNEQFF

j_gene: TRBJ1-3
v_gene: TRBV5-1
abundance: once
CDR3aa: CASSYGTPSGNTIYF

j_gene: TRBJ2-7
v_gene: TRBV27
abundance: -
CDR3aa: CASNRDRASYEQYF

j_gene: TRBJ1-5
v_gene: TRBV7-9
abundance: -
CDR3aa: CASSLEAGDQPQHF

j_gene: TRBJ1-2
v_gene: TRBV6-1
abundance: -
CDR3aa: CASSEIYGGQIPYGYTF

j_gene: TRBJ2-3
v_gene: TRBV4-3
abundance: -
CDR3aa: CASSPIGERRQGTDTQYF

j_gene: TRBJ1-1
v_gene: TRBV19
abundance: -
CDR3aa: CASSQRNTEAFF

j_gene: TRBJ1-4
v_gene: TRBV6-5
abundance: once
CDR3aa: CASSYSMTGVNEKLFF

j_gene: TRBJ1-2
v_gene: TRBV30
abundance: -
CDR3aa: CAWTIATGATYGYTF

j_gene: TRBJ2-7
v_gene: TRBV2
abundance: -
CDR3aa: CASSERELAGGGTYEQYF

j_gene: TRBJ2-7
v_gene: TRBV28
abundance: -
CDR3aa: CATTQGFSYEQYF

j_gene: TRBJ2-3
v_gene: TRBV15
abundance: once
CDR3aa: CATSIPSESTDTQYF

j_gene: TRBJ2-5
v_gene: TRBV11-2
abundance: -
CDR3aa: CASSFPGLAVYRDF

j_gene: TRBJ1-5
v_gene: TRBV6-4
abundance: -
CDR3aa: CASSDSGQRRNYSNQPQHF

j_gene: TRBJ2-7
v_gene: TRBV6-5
abundance: -
CDR3aa: CASRSGQTYEQYF

j_gene: TRBJ2-3
v_gene: TRBV7-6
abundance: -
CDR3aa: CASSLGSVRGGDTQYF

j_gene: TRBJ2-3
v_gene: TRBV15
abundance: -
CDR3aa: CATSRRSGSLFPQYF

j_gene: TRBJ2-7
v_gene: TRBV11-2
abundance: -
CDR3aa: CASSFVSGSGIEQYF

j_gene: TRBJ2-7
v_gene: TRBV4-1
abundance: -
CDR3aa: CASSRLLVEYEQYF

j_gene: TRBJ2-7
v_gene: TRBV5-6
abundance: -
CDR3aa: CASTARQALTYEQYF

j_gene: TRBJ2-1
v_gene: TRBV10-3
abundance: -
CDR3aa: CAISDLGREGYNEQFF

j_gene: TRBJ2-7
v_gene: TRBV10-2
abundance: -
CDR3aa: CASSDIGTGSYEQYF

j_gene: TRBJ2-3
v_gene: TRBV5-1
abundance: -
CDR3aa: CASSSGTSGGSTDTQYF

j_gene: TRBJ2-3
v_gene: TRBV7-2
abundance: -
CDR3aa: CASSLGLADTDTQYF

j_gene: TRBJ1-4
v_gene: TRBV2
abundance: few
CDR3aa: CASSKLDRGQEKLFF